The 18 T cell receptor beta chains listed next were all sequenced from one sample in a study of control samples from healthy donors and cancer patients. Using immunoSEQ multiplex PCR, the repertoire was profiled, and TCRdb retains in-frame clones only, with some absent. The sample holds 120,000 to 150,000 clones, 80% to 95% seen once. Sequenced material: blood. The receptors originated from a man aged 18 to 29 in good health.

The V call is TRBV5-4, the J call TRBJ1-6; D gene uncertain. From germline, CDR1 is SGHNT and CDR2 YYREEE (reference sequence). V gave up 1 base and J gave up 7 bases, with 6 bases separating them. This CDR3 is built from 13 residues. The CDR3 loop reads CASSLTANSPLHF. CDR3 nucleotide sequence: TGTGCCAGCAGCTTGACAGCAAATTCACCCCTCCACTTT. Together with reference TRBV5-4 and TRBJ1-6, the CDR3 gives the full variable domain: ETGVTQSPTHLIKTRGQQVTLRCSSQSGHNTVSWYQQALGQGPQFIFQYYREEENGRGNFPPRFSGLQFPNYSSELNVNALELDDSALYLCASSLTANSPLHFGNGTRLTVT.

The chain recombines TRBV10-1 with TRBJ1-6; no definite D call. The V and J ends lost 2 bases and 6 bases respectively, with 11 bases between them. Germline lookup yields CDR1 WNHNN and CDR2 SYGVQD (reference sequence). The CDR3 has 15 amino acids. This CDR3 is CASSEQDPTNSPLHF. CDR3 DNA: TGCGCCAGCAGTGAGCAGGACCCGACTAATTCACCCCTCCACTTT.

In nucleotides, the CDR3 is TGTGCCGTAACGTGGAAGATTAACACCGGGGAGCTGTTTTTT. Protein product: CAVTWKINTGELFF. The chain joins TRBV7-9 to TRBJ2-2; no clear D. The V gene's germline CDR1 is SEHNR and CDR2 FQNEAQ (reference sequence). There are 14 residues in the CDR3. The V end lost 11 bases, the J end lost 2 bases, and 15 bases lay between the germline ends.

The CDR3, as DNA: TGTGCCAGCAGCCGAGGGACAGGGGGCACTGAAGCTTTCTTT. This sequence encodes CASSRGTGGTEAFF. The chain carries TRBV3-1 (or the pseudogene TRBV3-2) and TRBJ1-1; 11 nucleotides align to TRBD1. V was pared by 4 bases and J by 4 bases, with 2 bases of the junction left unmatched. Germline V gene data show CDR1 as LGHDT and CDR2 as YNNKEL (reference sequence). The CDR3 is 14 amino acids.

This chain joins TRBV2 and TRBJ1-2; D is ambiguous. Germline values: CDR1 SNHLY, CDR2 FYNNEI. Trimming removed 4 bases at V and 1 base at J, with 7 bases between. There are 13 residues in the CDR3. The CDR3 region has the DNA TGTGCCAGCAGTGCAGGAGATAACTATGGCTACACCTTC. It is translated as CASSAGDNYGYTF.

The rearrangement links TRBV5-5 to TRBJ1-1, with 12 bases identical to TRBD1. V dropped 2 bases and J dropped 8; count of bases not matched to a gene: 4. CDR1 is SGHKS and CDR2 is YYEKEE in the germline V gene (reference sequence). The CDR3 length is 14 residues. The CDR3 bases are TGTGCCAGCAGCTTAGACGGGACAGGGGGCGAAGCTTTCTTT. Translating it yields CASSLDGTGGEAFF. Full variable domain (rest looked up from reference TRBV5-5 and TRBJ1-1): DAGVTQSPTHLIKTRGQQVTLRCSPISGHKSVSWYQQVLGQGPQFIFQYYEKEERGRGNFPDRFSARQFPNYSSELNVNALLLGDSALYLCASSLDGTGGEAFFGQGTRLTVV.

Note on this clone: The same CDR3 arises from other DNA sequences in this sample as well. This chain uses TRBV6-5 with TRBJ1-6, with 8 bases that match TRBD1. Germline loops: CDR1 MNHEY, CDR2 SVGAGI. After removal of 6 bases from V and 7 bases from J, the junction contained 5 bases not matched to a gene. This CDR3 comprises 14 residues. DNA for the CDR3: TGTGCCAGCAGCTCCGGGACAGGAAATTCACCCCTCCACTTT. This gives the protein CASSSGTGNSPLHF.

J is TRBJ2-2 and V is TRBV7-8, with no clear D. Germline CDR1 reads SGHVS; CDR2 reads FQNEAQ. This CDR3 has 16 residues. V lost 1 base and J 4 bases, leaving 13 bases between the germline ends. The CDR3 sequence: CASSLGWTPGTGELFF. In DNA, the CDR3 is TGTGCCAGCAGCTTAGGTTGGACCCCGGGCACCGGGGAGCTGTTTTTT.

V gene TRBV28 combines with J gene TRBJ2-7, with D perhaps matching TRBD2 (5 bases). Germline CDR1 and CDR2: MDHEN and SYDVKM. Trimming stripped 6 bases from V and 3 bases from J, with 15 bases between. The CDR3 has 14 residues. CDR3 sequence: CASRPERVIYEQYF. The CDR3 nucleotides read TGTGCCAGCAGACCAGAGAGGGTTATCTACGAGCAGTACTTC.

V and J are TRBV7-9 and TRBJ2-1, with a weak D call TRBD1 (6 bases). This CDR3 is built from 12 residues. V was shortened by 4 bases and J by 13 bases, with 14 bases between the two germline ends. Germline V gives CDR1 SEHNR, CDR2 FQNEAQ (reference sequence). The CDR3 sequence is CASSWADSDQFF. CDR3 coding DNA: TGTGCCAGCAGCTGGGCGGACAGTGATCAGTTCTTC. Full variable domain (rest looked up from reference TRBV7-9 and TRBJ2-1): DTGVSQNPRHKITKRGQNVTFRCDPISEHNRLYWYRQTLGQGPEFLTYFQNEAQLEKSRLLSDRFSAERPKGSFSTLEIQRTEQGDSAMYLCASSWADSDQFFGPGTRLTVL.

The CDR3 loop reads CASSIAHRGLDGYTF. The CDR3 bases are TGTGCCAGTAGTATAGCCCACAGGGGGCTGGATGGCTACACCTTC. The gene calls are TRBV19 and TRBJ1-2; the match to TRBD1 covers 9 bases. Germline loops: CDR1 LNHDA, CDR2 SQIVND (reference sequence). Germline trimming cut 1 base from V and 6 bases from J; bases unmatched to any gene: 6. This CDR3 contains 15 residues.

This chain links TRBV4-2 with TRBJ2-7, with 9 bases fitting TRBD1. The germline CDR1 and CDR2 sequences are LGHNA and YNFKEQ. The trim removed 2 bases at V and 6 bases at J, leaving 5 bases unmatched. This CDR3 spans 14 amino acids. The CDR3 is CASSQQQGAGEQYF. The CDR3 DNA follows: TGTGCCAGCAGCCAACAACAGGGGGCGGGCGAGCAGTACTTC.

The chain recombines TRBV29-1 with TRBJ1-1; TRBD1 agrees at 8 bases. CDR1 SQVTM and CDR2 ANQGSEA come from the germline V gene. Germline trimming cut 4 bases from V and 14 bases from J; bases unmatched to any gene: 18. This CDR3 is built from 14 residues. The CDR3 DNA sequence: TGCAGCGTTGGGACACCATGGCTGAGGACAGGGCGGTTCTTT. Its protein product is CSVGTPWLRTGRFF.

The V and J genes are TRBV19 and TRBJ1-2; D call uncertain. The CDR3 runs to 11 residues. Trimming pared 3 bases from V and 3 bases from J, leaving 2 bases between. Germline loops: CDR1 LNHDA, CDR2 SQIVND (reference sequence). The CDR3 loop reads CASSMDYGYTF. CDR3 sequence (DNA): TGTGCCAGTAGTATGGACTATGGCTACACCTTC. Full variable domain (outside the CDR3, taken from reference TRBV19 and TRBJ1-2): DGGITQSPKYLFRKEGQNVTLSCEQNLNHDAMYWYRQDPGQGLRLIYYSQIVNDFQKGDIAEGYSVSREKKESFPLTVTSAQKNPTAFYLCASSMDYGYTFGSGTRLTVV.

This rearrangement joins TRBV3-1 (or the pseudogene TRBV3-2) to TRBJ2-7, with D hard to call. This CDR3 has 12 amino acids. Germline CDR1 reads LGHDT; CDR2 reads YNNKEL (reference sequence). Trimming pared 4 bases from V and 0 bases from J, leaving 4 bases between. CDR3 sequence (DNA): TGTGCCAGCAGCCTACTCTCCTACGAGCAGTACTTC. Its protein is CASSLLSYEQYF.

The chain couples TRBV28 to TRBJ1-5; unclear D gene. The CDR3 sequence is 14 residues long. The germline V gene has CDR1 MDHEN and CDR2 SYDVKM. The V end lost 3 bases, the J end lost 0 bases, and 6 bases lay between the germline ends. The CDR3 coding sequence is TGTGCCAGCAGTTTTTTATTTAGCAATCAGCCCCAGCATTTT. Amino acids: CASSFLFSNQPQHF.

Only one count was recorded for this clone. The chain uses TRBV27 and TRBJ1-2; D is uncertain. The CDR3 is 15 residues long. Germline CDR1 MNHEY, CDR2 SMNVEV (reference sequence). V dropped 2 bases and J dropped 1 base, with 11 bases sitting between them. This CDR3 is CASSLDREINYGYTF. The DNA of the CDR3 is TGTGCCAGCAGTTTAGATAGGGAGATTAACTATGGCTACACCTTC.

The chain carries TRBV7-9 and TRBJ1-6; D is unclear. This CDR3 spans 17 amino acids. The germline V gene has CDR1 SEHNR and CDR2 FQNEAQ (reference sequence). V was pared by 0 bases and J by 8 bases, with 17 bases between. Here the CDR3 reads CASSLARYLDVDSPLHF. The DNA for the CDR3 is TGTGCCAGCAGCTTAGCGAGGTATTTGGACGTAGATTCACCCCTCCACTTT.